A single sample gave rise to the 9 T cell receptor beta chains below, sequenced in a study of control samples from healthy donors and cancer patients. Assay: immunoSEQ multiplex PCR; the TCRdb copy retains only in-frame clones and omits some. This table holds 150,000 to 160,000 clones, 93% found once. The sequencing input was blood. The receptors originated from a man aged 45-65 years in good health.

The V call is TRBV2, the J call TRBJ1-2, with 7 bases that match TRBD1. The CDR3 has 14 amino acids. With 7 bases clipped from V and 2 bases from J, the junction kept 7 bases outside the gene matches. Germline lookup yields CDR1 SNHLY and CDR2 FYNNEI. CDR3: CASNGRGSNYGYTF. CDR3 coding DNA: TGTGCCAGCAACGGCAGGGGGTCAAACTATGGCTACACCTTC.

This clone appeared a single time. The chain couples TRBV28 to TRBJ1-1; D is unresolved. Germline CDR1 reads MDHEN; CDR2 reads SYDVKM. The CDR3 runs to 13 residues. Trimming removed 5 bases at V and 4 bases at J, with 11 bases between. CDR3: CASSVGVSTEAFF. The CDR3 coding sequence is TGTGCCAGCAGTGTGGGTGTTAGCACTGAAGCTTTCTTT.

The V and J genes are TRBV18 and TRBJ1-6; D is unclear. The CDR3 length is 12 residues. The germline gives CDR1 KGHSH, CDR2 LQKENI. V gave up 4 bases and J gave up 8 bases, with 6 bases separating them. CDR3 coding DNA: TGTGCCAGCTCACTATTGGATTCACCCCTCCACTTT. This encodes CASSLLDSPLHF.

Here the CDR3 reads CASSTRGEYGYTF. The CDR3 bases are TGTGCCAGCAGCACCAGGGGCGAGTATGGCTACACCTTC. V is TRBV7-2 and J is TRBJ1-2; tentatively, D is TRBD1 (6 bases). The CDR3 consists of 13 residues. Germline V lookup: CDR1 SGHTA, CDR2 FQGNSA. V lost 5 bases, J lost 5 bases, and 12 bases lay in between.

The table lists this clone with a count of one. The J gene is TRBJ2-5, the V gene TRBV7-2; 7 bases map to TRBD2. The CDR3 length is 15 residues. The germline V gene encodes CDR1 SGHTA and CDR2 FQGNSA. Trimming took 3 bases from V and 3 from J; bases not matched to a gene: 7. DNA for the CDR3: TGTGCCAGCAGCTTGGGGGGAGGGGACGAAGAGACCCAGTACTTC. Translation: CASSLGGGDEETQYF. Filled out from reference TRBV7-2 and TRBJ2-5, the complete variable domain reads GAGVSQSPSNKVTEKGKDVELRCDPISGHTALYWYRQSLGQGLEFLIYFQGNSAPDKSGLPSDRFSAERTGGSVSTLTIQRTQQEDSAVYLCASSLGGGDEETQYFGPGTRLLVL.

This clone was seen more than once but under ten times. The chain combines TRBV7-9 with TRBJ2-7, with a possible D match to TRBD1 (5 bases). Germline CDR1 reads SEHNR; CDR2 reads FQNEAQ (reference sequence). The CDR3 totals 14 residues. The germline V and J ends were trimmed by 1 base and 6 bases, with 13 bases remaining between them. DNA of the CDR3: TGTGCCAGCAGCTTAGTCCAGGGCCCGAGCGAGCAGTACTTC. Translating gives CASSLVQGPSEQYF.

J is TRBJ1-4 and V is TRBV5-1; TRBD1 matches 10 bases. Germline V CDR1 and CDR2: SGHRS, YFSETQ. This CDR3 has 17 residues. Unmatched junction bases numbered 8, after V lost 0 bases and J lost 6 bases. The CDR3 here is CASSLAPLGTGDEKLFF. Here the CDR3 DNA reads TGCGCCAGCAGCTTGGCCCCCCTCGGGACAGGGGATGAAAAACTGTTTTTT. The whole variable domain, remainder taken from reference TRBV5-1 and TRBJ1-4, is KAGVTQTPRYLIKTRGQQVTLSCSPISGHRSVSWYQQTPGQGLQFLFEYFSETQRNKGNFPGRFSGRQFSNSRSEMNVSTLELGDSALYLCASSLAPLGTGDEKLFFGSGTQLSVL.

V and J are TRBV5-6 and TRBJ1-1; 9 bases line up with TRBD1. The CDR3 has 15 residues. In germline, CDR1 is SGHDT, CDR2 YYEEEE. V was pared by 1 base and J by 5 bases, with 6 bases of the junction left unmatched. The CDR3 loop is CASSLRGQGRTEAFF. For the CDR3, the DNA is TGTGCCAGCAGCTTGCGAGGACAGGGGAGAACTGAAGCTTTCTTT. The full variable domain, completed using reference TRBV5-6 and TRBJ1-1, is DAGVTQSPTHLIKTRGQQVTLRCSPKSGHDTVSWYQQALGQGPQFIFQYYEEEERQRGNFPDRFSGHQFPNYSSELNVNALLLGDSALYLCASSLRGQGRTEAFFGQGTRLTVV.

This clone occurred once. The rearrangement uses TRBV7-2 and TRBJ1-6; D unresolved. Trimming pared 7 bases from V and 5 bases from J, leaving 9 bases between. The CDR3 covers 13 residues. Germline assignment: CDR1 SGHTA and CDR2 FQGNSA. The CDR3 DNA sequence: TGTGCCAGCACCTTCCGGAATAATTCACCCCTCCACTTT. Its translation is CASTFRNNSPLHF.